This T cell receptor (beta chain) was identified in a study of blood T cell repertoires in COVID-19. Study-level information: T cells, B-cell-depleted T cells, or PBMCs supplied cDNA or gDNA.

This clone was counted once. Assay: immunoSEQ multiplex PCR; the TCRdb copy retains only in-frame clones and omits some. Of about 50,000 clones in the sample, roughly 89% were seen once. In germline, CDR1 is MGHRA, CDR2 YSYEKL. V dropped 4 bases and J dropped 1 base, with 10 bases sitting between them. The length of the CDR3 is 14 residues. Material: peripheral blood. The chain links TRBV4-1 to TRBJ2-5, with D uncertain. This sequence was found in a woman aged 80 or over with acute or convalescent COVID-19. The CDR3 sequence is CASSLTVLQETQYF. The CDR3 DNA follows: TGCGCCAGCAGCCTTACTGTCCTCCAAGAGACCCAGTACTTC.